This TCR beta chain was obtained from a study of blood T cells in healthy people across ages (dated by TCRdb to the mid-2010s). With respect to the entire study: In model experiments, roughly one uniquely barcoded TCR beta cDNA molecule per two T cells was captured by template switching. Using deep sequencing normalized with unique cDNA molecular identifiers, the study measured how TCR beta repertoire diversity changes with age. Four age groups were formed from the donors: young (average around 15 years), middle-aged (approximately 40), aged (under 70) and long-lived (roughly 88). Donors of different ages were randomly distributed across sequencing lanes to avoid experimental bias. For two donors (one aged 18 to 30 and one aged 80 or older), the study analyzed two additional independent replicas of 1 million unique cDNA reads from the same blood draw.

The method behind the library was 5' RACE. A second PCR of about 6 to 11 cycles was performed with a sample-barcoded 5' primer and a J-beta primer mix. A template-switch 5' adaptor carrying 12 random nucleotides introduced a unique molecular identifier onto each TCR beta cDNA molecule. Each sample yielded at least 2.5 million CDR3-containing paired-end reads. All of the RNA was converted into first-strand cDNA using the Mint cDNA synthesis kit, with a TRBC-specific oligonucleotide serving as the primer. Following uracil-DNA glycosylase treatment, a first 18-cycle PCR with universal primers M1SS and BC2_uni_R was performed on all cDNA. As for how the authors treated the data: Each sample was normalized by randomly selecting 1 million high-quality reads, each carrying a distinct molecular identifier. Instead of being binned into consensus sequences, reads that shared molecular identifiers were thrown out. MiTCR, set to a Q25 quality threshold and the strictest error-elimination algorithm, was used for CDR3 identification, clonotype clustering and error correction. A nonparametric unseen species model using Euler transformation provided a lower-bound estimate of total TCR beta diversity. Clones were called with MiXCR by TCRdb after fastp trimmed the public reads at Q25, and only in-frame beta chains were retained. Rows are combined by CDR3 protein, so each entry shows the most common genes and DNA. These V and J calls rely on TCRdb rather than the paper's analysis. In this sample the table shows 1.5 million to 2 million distinct CDR3 sequences, about 39% of which occur a single time. In total, the top ten clones hold roughly 23% of the sample.

Systemically healthy Caucasian individuals from Russia, 35 to 50 in total and aged about 6 to 90 years, were included as donors. Each donor gave ten milliliters of peripheral blood, drawn into EDTA-treated Vacutainer tubes. Ficoll-Paque density-gradient centrifugation was used to isolate PBMCs, with at least 7 million obtained per sample. Total RNA was extracted from PBMCs with Trizol reagent, with at least 6 micrograms obtained per sample. For every donor, flow cytometry on a PBMC aliquot measured the percentage of naive CD45RAhigh/CD27high T cells. The CDR3 sequence holds 13 residues, the cysteine and phenylalanine included. The retained sequence is limited to the CDR3, 39 bases, with the frame set at the first base. CDR1 SGHTA and CDR2 FQGTGA were looked up in the germline V gene. Trimming leaves V shorter by 1 base and J shorter by 13 bases, with the junction holding 7 bases beyond the gene matches.

Broader findings and caveats from the paper: Observed TCR beta diversity correlated strongly with the percentage of naive T cells measured by flow cytometry. Estimates of total diversity based on one million sequenced T cells were regarded as lower bounds and as underestimates. Observed TCR beta diversity per million T cells fell roughly linearly with age, and a significant reduction was already apparent by age around 40. The long-lived group showed more naive CD4+ T cells, fewer expanded clones and increased TCR diversity than the aged group, suggesting age selection. The CMV infection status of donors was not known, potentially confounding age-related changes in expanded clonotypes. Since profiling was done on bulk unsorted PBMCs, naive and antigen-experienced compartments could not be conclusively compared.

Notes on this clonotype: No antigen is known for it. No much larger clonotype is one base removed from it; base qualities were not supplied.

This sequence originates from a human donor in good health. The material sequenced was blood. The V and J genes are TRBV7-3 and TRBJ2-1, with 7 junctional bases fitting TRBD2. The DNA reads as follows: TGTGCCAGCAGCTTAAACCGGGGGGAGACCCAGTTCTTC. Translated, it reads CASSLNRGETQFF. Reference TRBV7-3 and TRBJ2-1 genes cover what lies past the CDR3, so the full variable domain is GAGVSQTPSNKVTEKGKYVELRCDPISGHTALYWYRQSLGQGPEFLIYFQGTGAADDSGLPNDRFFAVRPEGSVSTLKIQRTERGDSAVYLCASSLNRGETQFFGPGTRLTVL.